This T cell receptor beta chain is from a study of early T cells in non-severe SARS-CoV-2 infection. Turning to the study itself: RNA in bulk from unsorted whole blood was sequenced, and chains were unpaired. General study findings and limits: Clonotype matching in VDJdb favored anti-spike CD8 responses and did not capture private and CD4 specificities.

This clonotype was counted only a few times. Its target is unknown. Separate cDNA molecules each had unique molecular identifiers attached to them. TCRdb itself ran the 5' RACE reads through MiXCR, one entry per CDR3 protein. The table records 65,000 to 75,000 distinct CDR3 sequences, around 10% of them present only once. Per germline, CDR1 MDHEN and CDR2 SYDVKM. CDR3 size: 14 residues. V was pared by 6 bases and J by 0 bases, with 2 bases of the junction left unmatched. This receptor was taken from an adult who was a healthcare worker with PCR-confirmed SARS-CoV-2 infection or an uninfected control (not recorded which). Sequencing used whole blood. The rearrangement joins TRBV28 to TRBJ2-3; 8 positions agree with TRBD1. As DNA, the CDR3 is TGTGCCAGCAGAACAGGGGGGAGCACAGATACGCAGTATTTT. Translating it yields CASRTGGSTDTQYF.